Only a few counts were recorded for the clone carrying this T cell receptor (beta chain). The antigen is not known. The Oncomine TCR Beta short-read assay sequenced DNA from cultured CD4+ T cells. TCRdb re-called the PCR reads with MiXCR, one entry per CDR3 protein. The sample consists of 25,000 to 30,000 distinct CDR3 sequences, approximately 66% of them appearing once. The sample originates from a study of vaccination and CD4 T cells after COVID-19. Study overall: Drawing of post-COVID samples took place a median roughly 92 days after diagnosis (range 35 to 161).

The length of the CDR3 is 15 residues. J lost 7 bases, V lost 6 bases, and 6 bases had no gene match. CDR1 is MRHNA and CDR2 is SNTAGT in the germline V gene. Treatment specified: approximately nine-day PBMC culture with coronavirus spike peptide pools or control peptides (ViraFEST assay). Isolation of CD4+ T cells by negative selection took place after less than twelve days of culture. This TCR was sampled from a human donor who received a COVID-19 vaccine. The J gene is TRBJ1-6, the V gene TRBV6-4; 10 bases are a match to TRBD1. This sample comprised CD4+ T cells from blood, cultured in vitro, obtained after SARS-CoV-2 vaccination. CDR3 protein: CASSLSTGGNSPLHF. The CDR3 DNA sequence: TGTGCCAGCAGCCTTTCGACAGGGGGCAATTCACCCCTCCACTTT.